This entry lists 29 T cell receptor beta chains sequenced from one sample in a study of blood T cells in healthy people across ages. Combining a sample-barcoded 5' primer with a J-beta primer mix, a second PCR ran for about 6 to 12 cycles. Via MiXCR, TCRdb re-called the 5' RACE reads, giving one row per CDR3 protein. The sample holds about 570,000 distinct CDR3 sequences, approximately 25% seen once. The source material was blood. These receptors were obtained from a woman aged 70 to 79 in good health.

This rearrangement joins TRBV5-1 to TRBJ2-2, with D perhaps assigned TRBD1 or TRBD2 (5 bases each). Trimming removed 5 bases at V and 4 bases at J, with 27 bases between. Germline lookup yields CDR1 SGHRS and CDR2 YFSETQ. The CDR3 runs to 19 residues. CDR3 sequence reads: CASRLRFKTGTTGTGELFF. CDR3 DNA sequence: TGCGCCAGCAGACTGAGGTTTAAAACCGGGACCACAGGCACCGGGGAGCTGTTTTTT.

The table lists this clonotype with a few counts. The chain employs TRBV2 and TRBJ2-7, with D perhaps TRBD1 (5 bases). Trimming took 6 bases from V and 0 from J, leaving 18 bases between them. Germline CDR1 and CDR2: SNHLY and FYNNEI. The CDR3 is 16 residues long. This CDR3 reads CASSRLGHRSSYEQYF. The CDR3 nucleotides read TGTGCCAGCAGCCGATTGGGTCACAGGAGCTCCTACGAGCAGTACTTC.

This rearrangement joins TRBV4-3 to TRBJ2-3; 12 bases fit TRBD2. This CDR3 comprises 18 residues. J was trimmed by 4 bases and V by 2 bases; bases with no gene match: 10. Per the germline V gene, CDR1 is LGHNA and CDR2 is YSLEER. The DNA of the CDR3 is TGCGCCAGCAGCCAAAGGACTAGCGGGGCGGTCGGCGCAGATACGCAGTATTTT. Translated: CASSQRTSGAVGADTQYF.

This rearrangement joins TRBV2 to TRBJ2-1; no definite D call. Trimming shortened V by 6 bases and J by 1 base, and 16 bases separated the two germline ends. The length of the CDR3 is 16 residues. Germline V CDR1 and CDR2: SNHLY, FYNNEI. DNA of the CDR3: TGTGCCAGCAGGGTTAGCCAATACGATTCCTACAATGAGCAGTTCTTC. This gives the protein CASRVSQYDSYNEQFF.

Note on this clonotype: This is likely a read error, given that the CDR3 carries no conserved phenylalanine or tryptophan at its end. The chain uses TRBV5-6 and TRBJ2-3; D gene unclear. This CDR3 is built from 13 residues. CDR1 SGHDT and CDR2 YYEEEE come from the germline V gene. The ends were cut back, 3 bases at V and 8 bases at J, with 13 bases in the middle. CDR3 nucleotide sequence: TGTGCCAGCAGCTCAGGACCAGAAGGTACGCAGTATCTT. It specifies CASSSGPEGTQYL.

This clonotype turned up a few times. Written as DNA, the CDR3 is TGTGCCAGCAGTTACGGATGGGAGTTGGGGCAAGAGACCCAGTACTTC. As protein: CASSYGWELGQETQYF. V gene TRBV6-5 combines with J gene TRBJ2-5; the D gene is possibly TRBD2 (5 bases). Trimming left V 2 bases short and J 2 bases short, with 15 bases between. This CDR3 spans 16 amino acids. Germline CDR1 and CDR2: MNHEY and SVGAGI.

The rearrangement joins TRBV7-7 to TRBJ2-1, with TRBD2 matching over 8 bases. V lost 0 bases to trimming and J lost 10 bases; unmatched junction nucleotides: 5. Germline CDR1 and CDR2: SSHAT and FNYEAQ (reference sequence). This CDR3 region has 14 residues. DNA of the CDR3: TGTGCCAGCAGCTTAGCGCTGCTAGCGGGCGAGCAGTTCTTC. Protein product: CASSLALLAGEQFF.

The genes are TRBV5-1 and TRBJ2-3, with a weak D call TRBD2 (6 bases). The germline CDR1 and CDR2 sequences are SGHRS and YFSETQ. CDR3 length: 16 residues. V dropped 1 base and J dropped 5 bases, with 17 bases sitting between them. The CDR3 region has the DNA TGCGCCAGCAGCTTGATGGGGACTGGAATGGGAGATACGCAGTATTTT. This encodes CASSLMGTGMGDTQYF.

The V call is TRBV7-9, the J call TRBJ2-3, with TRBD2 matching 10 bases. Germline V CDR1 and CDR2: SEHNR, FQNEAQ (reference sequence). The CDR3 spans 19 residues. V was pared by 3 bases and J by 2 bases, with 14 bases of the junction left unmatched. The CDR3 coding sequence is TGTGCCAGCAGCTTTCTACAGGGTTGGACTAGCGGACACACAGATACGCAGTATTTT. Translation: CASSFLQGWTSGHTDTQYF.

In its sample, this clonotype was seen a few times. CDR3: CASSPGLAGGLDEQFF. The CDR3 DNA sequence: TGCGCCAGCAGCCCTGGACTAGCGGGGGGGCTGGATGAGCAGTTCTTC. The chain links TRBV5-1 to TRBJ2-1; 15 nucleotides agree with TRBD2. This CDR3 has 16 amino acids. V lost 4 bases, J lost 8 bases, and 7 bases stayed unmatched. Looked up from germline, CDR1 is SGHRS and CDR2 is YFSETQ.

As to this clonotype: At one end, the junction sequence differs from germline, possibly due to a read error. CDR3 residues: CASSQALRQGDGHTF. CDR3 DNA: TGTGCCAGCAGCCAAGCCCTCAGACAGGGGGATGGCCACACCTTC. This chain uses TRBV4-2 with TRBJ1-2, with 9 bases lining up with TRBD1. The CDR3 sequence is 15 residues long. Germline assignment: CDR1 LGHNA and CDR2 YNFKEQ.

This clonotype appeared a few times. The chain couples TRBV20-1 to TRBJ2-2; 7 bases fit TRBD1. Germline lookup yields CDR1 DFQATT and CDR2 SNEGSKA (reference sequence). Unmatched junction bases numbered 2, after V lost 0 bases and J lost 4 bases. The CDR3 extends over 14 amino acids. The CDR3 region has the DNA TGCAGTGCTAGAGAGGCAGGGGGCACCGGGGAGCTGTTTTTT. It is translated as CSAREAGGTGELFF.

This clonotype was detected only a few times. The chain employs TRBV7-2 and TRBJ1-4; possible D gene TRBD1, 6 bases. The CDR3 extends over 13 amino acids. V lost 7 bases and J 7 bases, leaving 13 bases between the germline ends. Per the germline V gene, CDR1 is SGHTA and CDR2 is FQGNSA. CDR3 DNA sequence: TGTGCCAGCACAGGACAGCTGGCTGAAAAACTGTTTTTT. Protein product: CASTGQLAEKLFF. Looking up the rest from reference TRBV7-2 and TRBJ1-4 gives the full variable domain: GAGVSQSPSNKVTEKGKDVELRCDPISGHTALYWYRQSLGQGLEFLIYFQGNSAPDKSGLPSDRFSAERTGGSVSTLTIQRTQQEDSAVYLCASTGQLAEKLFFGSGTQLSVL.

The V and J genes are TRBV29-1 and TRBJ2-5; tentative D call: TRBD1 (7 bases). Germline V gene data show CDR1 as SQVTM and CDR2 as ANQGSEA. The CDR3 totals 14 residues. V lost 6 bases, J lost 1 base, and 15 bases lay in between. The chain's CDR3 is CSVKSRGVQETQYF. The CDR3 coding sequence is TGCAGCGTGAAGTCCAGGGGGGTCCAAGAGACCCAGTACTTC.

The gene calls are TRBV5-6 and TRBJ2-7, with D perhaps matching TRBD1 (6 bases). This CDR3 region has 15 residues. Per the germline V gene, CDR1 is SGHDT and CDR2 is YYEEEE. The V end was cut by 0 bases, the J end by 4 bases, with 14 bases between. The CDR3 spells CASSLAGRQGYEQYF. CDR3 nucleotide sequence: TGTGCCAGCAGCTTGGCCGGACGTCAGGGGTACGAGCAGTACTTC.

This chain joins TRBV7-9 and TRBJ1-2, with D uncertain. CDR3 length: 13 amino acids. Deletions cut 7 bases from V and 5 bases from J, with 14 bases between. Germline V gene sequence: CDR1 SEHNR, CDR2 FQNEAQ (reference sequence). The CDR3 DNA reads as TGTGCCAGCACCTTTGAAGTCCATTATGGCTACACCTTC. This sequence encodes CASTFEVHYGYTF.

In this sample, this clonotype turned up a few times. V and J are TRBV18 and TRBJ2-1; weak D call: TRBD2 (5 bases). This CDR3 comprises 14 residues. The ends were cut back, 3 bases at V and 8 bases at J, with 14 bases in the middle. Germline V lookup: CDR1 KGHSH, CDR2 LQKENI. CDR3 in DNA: TGTGCCAGCTCACCCGGGTCCCCGAGGGATGAGCAGTTCTTC. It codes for CASSPGSPRDEQFF. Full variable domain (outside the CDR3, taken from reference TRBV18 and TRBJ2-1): NAGVMQNPRHLVRRRGQEARLRCSPMKGHSHVYWYRQLPEEGLKFMVYLQKENIIDESGMPKERFSAEFPKEGPSILRIQQVVRGDSAAYFCASSPGSPRDEQFFGPGTRLTVL.

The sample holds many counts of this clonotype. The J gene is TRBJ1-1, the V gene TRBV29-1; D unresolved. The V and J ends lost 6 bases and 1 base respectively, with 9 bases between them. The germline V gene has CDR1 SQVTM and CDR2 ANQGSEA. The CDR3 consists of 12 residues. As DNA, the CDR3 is TGCAGCGTACCTGGGAGGAACACTGAAGCTTTCTTT. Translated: CSVPGRNTEAFF. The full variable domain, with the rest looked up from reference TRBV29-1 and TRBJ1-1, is SAVISQKPSRDICQRGTSLTIQCQVDSQVTMMFWYRQQPGQSLTLIATANQGSEATYESGFVIDKFPISRPNLTFSTLTVSNMSPEDSSIYLCSVPGRNTEAFFGQGTRLTVV.

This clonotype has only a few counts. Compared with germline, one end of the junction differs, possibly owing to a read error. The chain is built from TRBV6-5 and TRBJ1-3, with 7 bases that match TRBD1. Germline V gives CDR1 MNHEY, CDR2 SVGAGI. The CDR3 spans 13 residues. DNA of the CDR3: TGTGCCAGCAGTAACAGGGGAGGAAACACCAGATATTTT. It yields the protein CASSNRGGNTRYF.

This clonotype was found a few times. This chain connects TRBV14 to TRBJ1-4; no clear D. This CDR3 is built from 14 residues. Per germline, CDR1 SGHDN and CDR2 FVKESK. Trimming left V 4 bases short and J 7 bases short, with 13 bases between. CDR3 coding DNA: TGTGCCAGCAGCCCCTCGGGCCCACCTGAAAAACTGTTTTTT. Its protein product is CASSPSGPPEKLFF.

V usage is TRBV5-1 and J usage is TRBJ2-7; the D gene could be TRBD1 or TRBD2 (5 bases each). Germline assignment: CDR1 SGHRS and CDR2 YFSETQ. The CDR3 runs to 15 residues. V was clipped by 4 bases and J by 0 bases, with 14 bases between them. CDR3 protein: CASSGAVQGSYEQYF. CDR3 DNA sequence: TGCGCCAGCAGCGGAGCGGTCCAGGGCTCCTACGAGCAGTACTTC. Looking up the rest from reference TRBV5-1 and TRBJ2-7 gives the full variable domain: KAGVTQTPRYLIKTRGQQVTLSCSPISGHRSVSWYQQTPGQGLQFLFEYFSETQRNKGNFPGRFSGRQFSNSRSEMNVSTLELGDSALYLCASSGAVQGSYEQYFGPGTRLTVT.

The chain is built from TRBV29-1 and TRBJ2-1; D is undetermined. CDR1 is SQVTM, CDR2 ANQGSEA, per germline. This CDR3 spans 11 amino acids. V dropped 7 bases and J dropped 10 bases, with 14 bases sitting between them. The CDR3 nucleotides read TGCAGCGCCTCCCTAGTTGGCGAGCAGTTCTTC. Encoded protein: CSASLVGEQFF.

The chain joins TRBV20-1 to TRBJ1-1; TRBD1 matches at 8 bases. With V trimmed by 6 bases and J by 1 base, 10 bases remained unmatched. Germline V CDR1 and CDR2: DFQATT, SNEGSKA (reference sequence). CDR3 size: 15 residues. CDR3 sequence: CSAHSGGDPNTEAFF. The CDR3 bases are TGCAGTGCGCATTCAGGGGGCGACCCGAACACTGAAGCTTTCTTT.

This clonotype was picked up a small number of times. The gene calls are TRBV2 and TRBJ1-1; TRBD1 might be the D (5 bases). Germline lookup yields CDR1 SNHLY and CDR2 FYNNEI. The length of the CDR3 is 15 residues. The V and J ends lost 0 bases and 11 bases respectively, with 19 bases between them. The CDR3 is CASSEAMLQTVVAFF. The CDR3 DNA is TGTGCCAGCAGTGAAGCTATGTTACAGACAGTAGTGGCTTTCTTT.

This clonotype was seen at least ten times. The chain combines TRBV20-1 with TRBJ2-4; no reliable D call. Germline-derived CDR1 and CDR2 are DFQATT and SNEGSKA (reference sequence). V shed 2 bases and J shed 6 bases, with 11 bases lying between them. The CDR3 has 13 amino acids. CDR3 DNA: TGCAGTGCTAGAAGGCAGTTTAGAAACATTCAGTACTTC. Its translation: CSARRQFRNIQYF.

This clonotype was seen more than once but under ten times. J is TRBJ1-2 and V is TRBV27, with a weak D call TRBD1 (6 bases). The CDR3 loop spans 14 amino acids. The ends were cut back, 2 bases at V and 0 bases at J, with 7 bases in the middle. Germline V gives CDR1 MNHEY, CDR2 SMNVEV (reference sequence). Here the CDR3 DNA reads TGTGCCAGCAGTTTAGCAGGGGCTAACTATGGCTACACCTTC. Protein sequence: CASSLAGANYGYTF.

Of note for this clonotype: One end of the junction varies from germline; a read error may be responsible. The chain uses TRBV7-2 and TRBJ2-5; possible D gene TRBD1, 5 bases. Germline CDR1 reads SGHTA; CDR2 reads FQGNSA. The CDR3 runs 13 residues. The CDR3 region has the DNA TGTGCCAGCAGCTTAGGGGGCGGTGAGACCCACTACTTC. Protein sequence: CASSLGGGETHYF.

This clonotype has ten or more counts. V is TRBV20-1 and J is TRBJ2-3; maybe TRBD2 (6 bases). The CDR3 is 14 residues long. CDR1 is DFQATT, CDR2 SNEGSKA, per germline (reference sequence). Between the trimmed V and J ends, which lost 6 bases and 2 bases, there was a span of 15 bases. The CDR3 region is CSAPTSGYTDTQYF. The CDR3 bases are TGCAGTGCGCCAACGAGCGGGTACACAGATACGCAGTATTTT.

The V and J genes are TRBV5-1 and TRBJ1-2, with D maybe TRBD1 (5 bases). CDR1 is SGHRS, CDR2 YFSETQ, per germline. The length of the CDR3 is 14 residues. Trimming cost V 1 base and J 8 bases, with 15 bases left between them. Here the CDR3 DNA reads TGCGCCAGCAGCTTGAACCGGTGGGGCGACGGCTACACCTTC. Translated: CASSLNRWGDGYTF.